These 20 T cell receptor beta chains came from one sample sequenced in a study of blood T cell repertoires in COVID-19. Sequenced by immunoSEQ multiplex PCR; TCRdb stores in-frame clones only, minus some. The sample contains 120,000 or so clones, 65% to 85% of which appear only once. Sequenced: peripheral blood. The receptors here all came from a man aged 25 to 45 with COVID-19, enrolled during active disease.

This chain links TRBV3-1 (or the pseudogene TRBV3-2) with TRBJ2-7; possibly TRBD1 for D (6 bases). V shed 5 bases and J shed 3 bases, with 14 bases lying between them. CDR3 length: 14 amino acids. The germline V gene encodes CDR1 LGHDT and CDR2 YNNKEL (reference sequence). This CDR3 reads CASSAWDTGYEQYF. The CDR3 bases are TGTGCCAGCAGCGCCTGGGACACCGGCTACGAGCAGTACTTC.

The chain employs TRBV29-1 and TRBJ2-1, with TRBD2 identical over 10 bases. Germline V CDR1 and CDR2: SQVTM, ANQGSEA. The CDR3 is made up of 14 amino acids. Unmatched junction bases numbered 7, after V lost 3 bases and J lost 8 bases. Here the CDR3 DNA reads TGCAGCGTTGACGGGACTAGCGTAGGGGATGAGCAGTTCTTC. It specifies CSVDGTSVGDEQFF.

CDR3 sequence: CSVEDTGPGYTF. CDR3 DNA: TGCAGCGTTGAGGATACAGGGCCTGGCTACACCTTC. The rearrangement joins TRBV29-1 to TRBJ1-2; possibly TRBD1 for D (6 bases). CDR1 SQVTM and CDR2 ANQGSEA come from the germline V gene. V shed 3 bases and J shed 7 bases, with 12 bases lying between them. The CDR3 covers 12 residues.

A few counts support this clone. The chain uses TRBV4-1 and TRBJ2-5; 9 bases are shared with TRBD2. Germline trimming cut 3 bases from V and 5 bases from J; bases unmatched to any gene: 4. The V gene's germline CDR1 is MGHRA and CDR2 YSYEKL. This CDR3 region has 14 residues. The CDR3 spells CASSQLLAGETQYF. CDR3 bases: TGCGCCAGCAGCCAGCTCCTAGCGGGGGAGACCCAGTACTTC.

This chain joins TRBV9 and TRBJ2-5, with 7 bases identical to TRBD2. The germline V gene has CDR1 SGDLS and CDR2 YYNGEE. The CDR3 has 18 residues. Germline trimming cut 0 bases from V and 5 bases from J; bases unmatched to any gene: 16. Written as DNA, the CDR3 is TGTGCCAGCAGCGTAGCGTGGGGGGGGTTGAAAGGGGAGGAGACCCAGTACTTC. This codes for CASSVAWGGLKGEETQYF.

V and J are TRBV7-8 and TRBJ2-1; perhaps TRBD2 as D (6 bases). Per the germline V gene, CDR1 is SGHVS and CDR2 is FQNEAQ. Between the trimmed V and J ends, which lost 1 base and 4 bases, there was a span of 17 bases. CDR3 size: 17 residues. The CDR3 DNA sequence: TGTGCCAGCAGCTTAGTTTTTCAGGGACTGCTATACAATGAGCAGTTCTTC. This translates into CASSLVFQGLLYNEQFF.

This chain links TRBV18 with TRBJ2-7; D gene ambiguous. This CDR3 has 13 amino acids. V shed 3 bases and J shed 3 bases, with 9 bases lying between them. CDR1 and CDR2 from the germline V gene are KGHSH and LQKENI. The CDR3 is CASSPAGNYEQYF. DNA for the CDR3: TGTGCCAGCTCACCTGCCGGTAACTACGAGCAGTACTTC.

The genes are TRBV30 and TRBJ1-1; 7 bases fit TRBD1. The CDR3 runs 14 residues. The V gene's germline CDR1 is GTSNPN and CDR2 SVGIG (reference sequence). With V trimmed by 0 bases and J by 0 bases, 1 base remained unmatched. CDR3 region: CAWSVGTVNTEAFF. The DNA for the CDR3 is TGTGCCTGGAGTGTAGGGACAGTGAACACTGAAGCTTTCTTT.

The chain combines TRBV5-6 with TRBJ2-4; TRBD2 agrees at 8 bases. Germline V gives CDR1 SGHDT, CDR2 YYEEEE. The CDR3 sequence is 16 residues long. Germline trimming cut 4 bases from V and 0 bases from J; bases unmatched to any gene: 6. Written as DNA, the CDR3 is TGTGCCAGCAGCCAGGGGACTAGATTAGCCAAAAACATTCAGTACTTC. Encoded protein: CASSQGTRLAKNIQYF. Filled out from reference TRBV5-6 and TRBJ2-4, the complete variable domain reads DAGVTQSPTHLIKTRGQQVTLRCSPKSGHDTVSWYQQALGQGPQFIFQYYEEEERQRGNFPDRFSGHQFPNYSSELNVNALLLGDSALYLCASSQGTRLAKNIQYFGAGTRLSVL.

The CDR3 protein is CASSQSNYGYTF. For the CDR3, the DNA is TGCGCCAGCAGCCAGTCGAACTATGGCTACACCTTC. This chain uses TRBV4-1 with TRBJ1-2; D call uncertain. V dropped 3 bases and J dropped 2 bases, with 4 bases sitting between them. Per germline, CDR1 MGHRA and CDR2 YSYEKL. The length of the CDR3 is 12 residues.

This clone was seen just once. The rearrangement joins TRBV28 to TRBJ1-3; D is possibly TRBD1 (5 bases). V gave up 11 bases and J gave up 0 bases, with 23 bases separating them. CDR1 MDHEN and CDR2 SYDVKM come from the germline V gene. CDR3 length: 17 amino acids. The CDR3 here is CASAGTQEFYSGNTIYF. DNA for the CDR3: TGTGCCTCGGCGGGGACTCAGGAGTTCTACTCTGGAAACACCATATATTTT. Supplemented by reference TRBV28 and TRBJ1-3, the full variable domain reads DVKVTQSSRYLVKRTGEKVFLECVQDMDHENMFWYRQDPGLGLRLIYFSYDVKMKEKGDIPEGYSVSREKKERFSLILESASTNQTSMYLCASAGTQEFYSGNTIYFGEGSWLTVV.

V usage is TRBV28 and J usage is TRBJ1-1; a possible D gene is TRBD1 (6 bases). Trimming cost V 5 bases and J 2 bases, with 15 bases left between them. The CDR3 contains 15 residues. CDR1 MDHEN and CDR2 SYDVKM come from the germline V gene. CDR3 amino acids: CASSLSPGHNTEAFF. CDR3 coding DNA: TGTGCCAGCAGTCTCTCCCCGGGACATAACACTGAAGCTTTCTTT.

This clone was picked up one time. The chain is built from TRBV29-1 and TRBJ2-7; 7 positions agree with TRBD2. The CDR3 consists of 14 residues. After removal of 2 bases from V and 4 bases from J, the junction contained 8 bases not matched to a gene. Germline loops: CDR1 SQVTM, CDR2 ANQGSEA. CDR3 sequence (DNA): TGCAGCGTTGAATCGGCGGGGGAGGGTTACGAGCAGTACTTC. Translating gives CSVESAGEGYEQYF.

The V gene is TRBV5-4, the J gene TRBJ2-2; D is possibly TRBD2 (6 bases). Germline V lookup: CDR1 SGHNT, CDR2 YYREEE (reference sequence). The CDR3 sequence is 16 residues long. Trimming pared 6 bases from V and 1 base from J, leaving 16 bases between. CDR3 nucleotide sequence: TGTGCCAGCAAATTTGGCGGGACCCAGAACACCGGGGAGCTGTTTTTT. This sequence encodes CASKFGGTQNTGELFF.

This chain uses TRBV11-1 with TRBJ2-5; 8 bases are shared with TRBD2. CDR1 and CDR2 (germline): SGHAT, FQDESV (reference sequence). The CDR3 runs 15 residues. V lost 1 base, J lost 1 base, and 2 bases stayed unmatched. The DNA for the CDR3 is TGTGCCAGCAGCTTAGAAAGCGGGGGCCAAGAGACCCAGTACTTC. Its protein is CASSLESGGQETQYF.

As DNA, the CDR3 is TGTGCCACGCGTGGCGACACGTACACTGAAGCTTTCTTT. It is translated as CATRGDTYTEAFF. This rearrangement joins TRBV19 to TRBJ1-1; D not resolved. Germline-derived CDR1 and CDR2 are LNHDA and SQIVND (reference sequence). CDR3 length equals 13 residues. Trimming removed 10 bases at V and 3 bases at J, with 15 bases between.

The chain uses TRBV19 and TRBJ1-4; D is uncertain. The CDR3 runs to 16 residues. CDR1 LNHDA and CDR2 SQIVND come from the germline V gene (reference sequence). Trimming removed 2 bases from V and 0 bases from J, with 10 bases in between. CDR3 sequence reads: CASSIMTGATNEKLFF. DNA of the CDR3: TGTGCCAGTAGTATAATGACGGGAGCAACTAATGAAAAACTGTTTTTT.

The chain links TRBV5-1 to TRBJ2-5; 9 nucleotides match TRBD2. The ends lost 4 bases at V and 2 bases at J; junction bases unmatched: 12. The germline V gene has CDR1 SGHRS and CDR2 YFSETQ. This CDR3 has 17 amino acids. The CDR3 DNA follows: TGCGCCAGCAGCCCCCGCGGTAGCGGGAGTGGGCAAGAGACCCAGTACTTC. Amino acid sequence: CASSPRGSGSGQETQYF.

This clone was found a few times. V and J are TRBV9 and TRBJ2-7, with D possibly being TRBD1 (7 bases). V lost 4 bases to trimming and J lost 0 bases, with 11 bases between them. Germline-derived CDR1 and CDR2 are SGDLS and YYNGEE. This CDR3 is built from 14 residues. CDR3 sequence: CASSIRGDSYEQYF. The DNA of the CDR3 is TGTGCCAGCAGCATCAGGGGGGACTCCTACGAGCAGTACTTC.

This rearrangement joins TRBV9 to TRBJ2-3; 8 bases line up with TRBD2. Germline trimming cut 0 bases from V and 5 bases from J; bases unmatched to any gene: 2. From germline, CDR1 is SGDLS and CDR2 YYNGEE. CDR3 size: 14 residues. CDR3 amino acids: CASSVGGLEDTQYF. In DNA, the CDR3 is TGTGCCAGCAGCGTAGGGGGACTAGAAGATACGCAGTATTTT.